This T cell receptor (beta chain) derives from a study of preoperative IRX-2 immunotherapy in early breast cancer. TCRdb's table, derived via immunoSEQ multiplex PCR, lists solely in-frame clones and lacks some. The repertoire holds around 62,000 clones, roughly 95% seen once, with 1.5% to 2% in the top ten. Stated treatment: preoperative locoregional IRX-2 cytokine immunotherapy. Trimming took off 3 bases at V and 1 base at J, with 16 bases between the two ends. Germline CDR1 and CDR2: SGHRS and YFSETQ. This CDR3 is built from 16 residues. The origin of this receptor is a human donor with breast cancer. This sample was taken from a patient treated with IRX-2 immunotherapy. The V call is TRBV5-1, the J call TRBJ1-1; tentative D call: TRBD1 (5 bases). CDR3 in amino acids: CASSWQGMYGNTEAFF. The CDR3 nucleotides are TGCGCCAGCAGCTGGCAGGGAATGTATGGGAACACTGAAGCTTTCTTT.